These 19 T cell receptor beta chains were all obtained from the same sample, sequenced in a study of TIL therapy for anti-PD-1-resistant metastatic lung cancer. Time point indicated: pre-treatment sample, taken before nivolumab and TIL therapy. The immunoSEQ assay was v3. Data came from immunoSEQ multiplex PCR; TCRdb stores just in-frame clones and leaves some out. The sample yields 54,000 or so clones, 80% to 90% seen once. The sample was blood, taken at baseline. The receptors derive from a person between 25 and 80 years old with non-small cell lung cancer.

The chain is built from TRBV6-5 and TRBJ2-2; 9 bases match TRBD1. This CDR3 region has 15 residues. V shed 6 bases and J 3 bases; nucleotides not matched to a gene: 5. From germline, CDR1 is MNHEY and CDR2 SVGAGI. The CDR3 loop is CASSSGTGHTGELFF. CDR3 DNA: TGTGCCAGCAGCTCCGGGACAGGGCACACCGGGGAGCTGTTTTTT.

The J gene is TRBJ2-7, the V gene TRBV7-3; D remains unclear. CDR1 is SGHTA and CDR2 is FQGTGA in the germline V gene. The CDR3 runs to 12 residues. V lost 6 bases and J lost 6, with 12 bases in between. CDR3 sequence: CASSAPGGEQYF. As DNA, the CDR3 is TGTGCCAGCAGTGCACCTGGTGGCGAGCAGTACTTC.

This chain uses TRBV30 with TRBJ1-1; a weak D match, TRBD1 (5 bases). Trimming shortened V by 0 bases and J by 4 bases, and 12 bases separated the two germline ends. Germline lookup yields CDR1 GTSNPN and CDR2 SVGIG (reference sequence). There are 14 residues in the CDR3. CDR3 residues: CAWSVKQRGTEAFF. The CDR3 region has the DNA TGTGCCTGGAGTGTTAAACAGAGGGGCACTGAAGCTTTCTTT.

This clone is a singleton in its sample. The rearrangement joins TRBV3-1 (or the pseudogene TRBV3-2) to TRBJ2-3; TRBD2 matches at 11 bases. This CDR3 spans 15 amino acids. J was trimmed by 5 bases and V by 4 bases; bases with no gene match: 5. Germline assignment: CDR1 LGHDT and CDR2 YNNKEL (reference sequence). This chain's CDR3 is CASSPTSGKGDTQYF. DNA of the CDR3: TGTGCCAGCAGCCCGACTAGCGGGAAGGGAGATACGCAGTATTTT.

This rearrangement joins TRBV15 to TRBJ1-1; D uncertain. V was trimmed by 5 bases and J by 1 base, leaving 8 bases between them. Germline CDR1 LNHNV, CDR2 YYDKDF (reference sequence). The CDR3 extends over 13 amino acids. CDR3 nucleotide sequence: TGTGCCACCAGCCCCGAGGGGAACACTGAAGCTTTCTTT. Protein product: CATSPEGNTEAFF.

V is TRBV6-5 and J is TRBJ1-3, with D tentatively TRBD1 (5 bases). This CDR3 is built from 15 residues. V lost 7 bases to trimming and J lost 0 bases, with 13 bases between them. CDR1 is MNHEY, CDR2 SVGAGI, per germline. The CDR3 bases are TGTGCCAGCATCCCCGGGACGGACTCTGGAAACACCATATATTTT. Protein product: CASIPGTDSGNTIYF.

This clone has a single count. The chain employs TRBV10-3 and TRBJ2-7; tentatively, D is TRBD2 (6 bases). The germline V gene encodes CDR1 ENHRY and CDR2 SYGVKD. Deletions cut 4 bases from V and 6 bases from J, with 10 bases between. This CDR3 is 12 amino acids long. The CDR3 is CAISGLGGEQYF. Written as DNA, the CDR3 is TGTGCCATCAGTGGATTGGGGGGCGAGCAGTACTTC.

The V call is TRBV30, the J call TRBJ2-7, with D possibly TRBD1 on 5 matching bases. Germline-derived CDR1 and CDR2 are GTSNPN and SVGIG (reference sequence). The V end was cut by 2 bases, the J end by 1 base, with 6 bases between. The CDR3 loop spans 12 amino acids. The CDR3 DNA reads TGTGCCTGGAGTTCAGGGTCCTACGAGCAGTACTTC. As protein: CAWSSGSYEQYF.

The J gene is TRBJ1-1, the V gene TRBV4-1, with D hard to call. The CDR3 is 15 amino acids. Per the germline V gene, CDR1 is MGHRA and CDR2 is YSYEKL. V was clipped by 0 bases and J by 0 bases, with 8 bases between them. CDR3 coding DNA: TGCGCCAGCAGCCAAGATGTAATTCTGAACACTGAAGCTTTCTTT. Translated: CASSQDVILNTEAFF.

V gene TRBV29-1 combines with J gene TRBJ1-1; D unresolved. CDR1 and CDR2 from the germline V gene are SQVTM and ANQGSEA. This CDR3 comprises 10 residues. V was clipped by 6 bases and J by 2 bases, with 4 bases between them. CDR3 nucleotide sequence: TGCAGCGTGGGAAACACTGAAGCTTTCTTT. It is translated as CSVGNTEAFF.

V and J are TRBV11-1 and TRBJ2-3, with D perhaps being TRBD1 or TRBD2 (5 bases each). The CDR3 runs 14 residues. The V end was cut by 6 bases, the J end by 2 bases, with 12 bases between. Germline assignment: CDR1 SGHAT and CDR2 FQDESV (reference sequence). CDR3 in amino acids: CASSPWGTTDTQYF. The CDR3 DNA follows: TGTGCCAGCAGTCCGTGGGGGACCACAGATACGCAGTATTTT.

The J gene is TRBJ2-3, the V gene TRBV18; D is unclear. Germline CDR1 KGHSH, CDR2 LQKENI. The CDR3 length is 14 residues. Trimming left V 2 bases short and J 0 bases short, with 6 bases between. The CDR3 loop reads CASSPLSSTDTQYF. The CDR3 DNA reads as TGTGCCAGCTCACCATTGAGTAGCACAGATACGCAGTATTTT.

The rearrangement links TRBV18 to TRBJ1-4; D not certain. The CDR3 runs 12 residues. Trimming removed 4 bases from V and 7 bases from J, with 7 bases in between. Germline CDR1 reads KGHSH; CDR2 reads LQKENI. In DNA, the CDR3 is TGTGCCAGCTCACGACCCCCTGAAAAACTGTTTTTT. Translating gives CASSRPPEKLFF.

This sequence joins TRBV2 and TRBJ1-4, with TRBD1 matching 8 bases. This CDR3 has 15 residues. With V trimmed by 5 bases and J by 6 bases, 8 bases remained unmatched. The germline V gene has CDR1 SNHLY and CDR2 FYNNEI. The CDR3 loop is CASSRRTGLDEKLFF. The CDR3 DNA reads TGTGCCAGCAGTAGACGGACAGGGCTAGATGAAAAACTGTTTTTT.

V is TRBV24-1 and J is TRBJ2-3; no clear D. The CDR3 length is 17 residues. CDR1 is KGHDR and CDR2 is SFDVKD in the germline V gene. The V end lost 4 bases, the J end lost 4 bases, and 20 bases lay between the germline ends. CDR3 amino acids: CATSDSLGLKDPDTQYF. CDR3 sequence (DNA): TGTGCCACCAGTGACTCGCTGGGGTTAAAGGACCCAGATACGCAGTATTTT.

The V and J genes are TRBV18 and TRBJ2-7; 7 nucleotides agree with TRBD1. V lost 3 bases and J lost 1; bases outside the gene matches: 3. Germline loops: CDR1 KGHSH, CDR2 LQKENI. The CDR3 is made up of 14 amino acids. CDR3 nucleotides: TGTGCCAGCTCACCTGGGACAGTGTCCTACGAGCAGTACTTC. Its protein is CASSPGTVSYEQYF.

The V and J genes are TRBV18 and TRBJ2-7; possibly TRBD1 for D (6 bases). V lost 3 bases and J 6 bases, leaving 18 bases between the germline ends. The CDR3 loop spans 15 amino acids. Germline V lookup: CDR1 KGHSH, CDR2 LQKENI. The CDR3 here is CASSPAGTRTGEQYF. The CDR3 DNA follows: TGTGCCAGCTCACCCGCCGGGACAAGGACGGGCGAGCAGTACTTC.

The V call is TRBV5-8, the J call TRBJ1-5, with 8 bases matching TRBD1. CDR3 size: 15 residues. J gave up 7 bases and V 4 bases, and 10 bases lay outside the gene matches. From germline, CDR1 is SGHTS and CDR2 YDEGEE. CDR3 sequence reads: CASSPRTGISQPQHF. CDR3 in DNA: TGTGCCAGCAGCCCAAGGACAGGGATATCCCAGCCCCAGCATTTT.

The chain joins TRBV19 to TRBJ1-3, with no clear D. Per germline, CDR1 LNHDA and CDR2 SQIVND (reference sequence). This CDR3 has 15 amino acids. The germline V and J ends were trimmed by 4 bases and 0 bases, with 10 bases remaining between them. The CDR3 is CASSTDGYSGNTIYF. The CDR3 nucleotides are TGTGCCAGTAGTACAGACGGATACTCTGGAAACACCATATATTTT.